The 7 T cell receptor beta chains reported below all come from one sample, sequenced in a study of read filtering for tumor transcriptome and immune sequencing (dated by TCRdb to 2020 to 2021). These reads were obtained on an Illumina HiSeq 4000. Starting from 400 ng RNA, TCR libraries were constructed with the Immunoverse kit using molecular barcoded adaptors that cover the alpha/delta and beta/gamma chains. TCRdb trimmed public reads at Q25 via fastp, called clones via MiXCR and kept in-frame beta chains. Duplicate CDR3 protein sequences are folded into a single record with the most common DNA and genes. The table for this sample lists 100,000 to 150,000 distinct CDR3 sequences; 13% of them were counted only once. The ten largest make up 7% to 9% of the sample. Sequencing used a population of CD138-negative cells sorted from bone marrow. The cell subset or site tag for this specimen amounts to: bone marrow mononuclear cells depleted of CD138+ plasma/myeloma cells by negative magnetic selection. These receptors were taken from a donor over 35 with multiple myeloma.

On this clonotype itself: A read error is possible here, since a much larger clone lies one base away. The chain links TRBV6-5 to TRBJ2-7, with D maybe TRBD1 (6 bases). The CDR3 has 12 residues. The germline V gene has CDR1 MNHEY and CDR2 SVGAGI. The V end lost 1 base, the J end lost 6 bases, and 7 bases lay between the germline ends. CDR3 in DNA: TGTGCCAGCAGTTACTTGACAGGCGAGCAGTACTTC. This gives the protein CASSYLTGEQYF.

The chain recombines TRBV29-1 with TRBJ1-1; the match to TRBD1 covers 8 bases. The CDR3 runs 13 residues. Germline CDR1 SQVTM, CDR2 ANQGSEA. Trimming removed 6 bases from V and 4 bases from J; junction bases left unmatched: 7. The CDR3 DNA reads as TGCAGCGTCTCCGTTACAGGGGGCACTGAAGCTTTCTTT. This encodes CSVSVTGGTEAFF. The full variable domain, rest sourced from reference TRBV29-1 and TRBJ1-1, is SAVISQKPSRDICQRGTSLTIQCQVDSQVTMMFWYRQQPGQSLTLIATANQGSEATYESGFVIDKFPISRPNLTFSTLTVSNMSPEDSSIYLCSVSVTGGTEAFFGQGTRLTVV.

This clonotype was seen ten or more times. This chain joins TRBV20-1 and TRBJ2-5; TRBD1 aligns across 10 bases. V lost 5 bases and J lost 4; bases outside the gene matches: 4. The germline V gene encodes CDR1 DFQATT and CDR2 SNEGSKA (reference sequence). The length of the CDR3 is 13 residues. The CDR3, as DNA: TGCAGTGCTCCCCGGACAGGGGGAGAGACCCAGTACTTC. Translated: CSAPRTGGETQYF.

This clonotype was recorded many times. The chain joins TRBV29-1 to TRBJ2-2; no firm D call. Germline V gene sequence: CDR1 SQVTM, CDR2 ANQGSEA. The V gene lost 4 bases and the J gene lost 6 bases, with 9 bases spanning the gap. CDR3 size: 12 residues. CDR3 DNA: TGCAGCGTTGCCCTAGATCCCGGGGAGCTGTTTTTT. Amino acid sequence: CSVALDPGELFF.

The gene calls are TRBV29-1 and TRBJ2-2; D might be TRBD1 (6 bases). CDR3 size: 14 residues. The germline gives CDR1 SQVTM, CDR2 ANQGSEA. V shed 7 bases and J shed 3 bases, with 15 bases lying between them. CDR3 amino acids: CSALGQSHTGELFF. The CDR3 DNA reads TGCAGCGCTCTAGGACAGTCCCACACCGGGGAGCTGTTTTTT.

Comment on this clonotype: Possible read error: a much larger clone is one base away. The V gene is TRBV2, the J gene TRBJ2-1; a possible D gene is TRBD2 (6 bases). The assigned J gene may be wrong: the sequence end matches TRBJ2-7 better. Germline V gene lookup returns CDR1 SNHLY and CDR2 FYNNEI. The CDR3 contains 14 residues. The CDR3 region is CASSRETNPNEQYF. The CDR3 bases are TGTGCCAGCAGTCGGGAGACTAACCCCAATGAGCAGTACTTC.

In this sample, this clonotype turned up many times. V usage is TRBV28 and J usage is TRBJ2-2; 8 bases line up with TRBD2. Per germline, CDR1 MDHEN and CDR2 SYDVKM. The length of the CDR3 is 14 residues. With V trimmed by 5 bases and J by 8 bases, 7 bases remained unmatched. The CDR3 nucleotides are TGTGCCAGCAGTCAGACTAGCGCTTCAGGGGAGCTGTTTTTT. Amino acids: CASSQTSASGELFF.